The present TCR beta chain was sequenced within a study of blood T cell repertoires in COVID-19. The V and J ends lost 2 bases and 4 bases, in that order; junction bases with no gene match: 3. CDR3 length: 14 residues. Germline V gives CDR1 SGHDT, CDR2 YYEEEE. In the original workflow: Nucleated cell number was recorded as an estimate derived from reference gene primer amplification. The data were produced by immunoSEQ multiplex PCR, yet TCRdb's version contains in-frame clones alone and is incomplete. The V and J calls and clone size are taken from that table; D and trimming were inferred from the DNA. Among a few hundred thousand clones, nearly 90% were seen once, and the ten largest hold approximately 0.7%.

Specimen: peripheral blood. This chain connects TRBV5-6 to TRBJ2-7, with 10 bases fitting TRBD1. This TCR came from a human donor in a cohort sampled during active COVID-19. For the CDR3, the DNA is TGTGCCAGCAGCTTCAGGGACAGGGGTTACGAGCAGTACTTC. Amino acid sequence: CASSFRDRGYEQYF.